This T cell receptor beta chain comes out of a study of T cells in Graves' hyperthyroidism and ophthalmopathy. Study context: Specimen type is peripheral blood, collected at initial diagnosis prior to any treatment.

Patients showing uncontrolled infection, other autoimmune disease, pregnancy or lactation were ineligible. TCR beta CDR3 region amplification was performed from RNA transcripts. The HTBI primer set served for first-round RT-PCR of the TCR CDR3. A single record per CDR3 protein comes from TCRdb applying MiXCR to the multiplex PCR reads. The table records more than 600,000 distinct CDR3 sequences, about a sixth of them present only once. V shed 6 bases and J 2 bases; nucleotides not matched to a gene: 4. The CDR3 is 13 amino acids. Germline CDR1 is SNHLY and CDR2 is FYNNEI. At least ten counts were recorded for this clonotype.

The specimen sequenced was blood. The origin of this receptor is a man aged 18 to 30 with Graves' hyperthyroidism. This sequence joins TRBV2 and TRBJ2-7, with TRBD2 identical over 7 bases. The CDR3 protein is CASSREGPYEQYF. The DNA of the CDR3 is TGTGCCAGCAGCAGGGAGGGGCCCTACGAGCAGTACTTC. Together with reference TRBV2 and TRBJ2-7, the CDR3 gives the full variable domain: EPEVTQTPSHQVTQMGQEVILRCVPISNHLYFYWYRQILGQKVEFLVSFYNNEISEKSEIFDDQFSVERPDGSNFTLKIRSTKLEDSAMYFCASSREGPYEQYFGPGTRLTVT.